The 20 T cell receptor beta chains below all came from one sample that was sequenced in a study of blood T cell repertoires in COVID-19 (dated by TCRdb to about 2020). The library was obtained by the immunoSEQ multiplex PCR assay. As stored in TCRdb, this immuneACCESS dataset retains in-frame rearrangements with V and J assigned. A fraction of the clones does not appear; measured against another copy, unresolved V genes explain less than half of the discrepancy, and the remainder lacks a known reason. This sample has 130,000 to 150,000 clones in its table, and approximately 85% of those were observed once. Of the sample, roughly 2.6% is held by the ten largest clones. Sequenced material: peripheral blood. These receptors all come from a human donor with acute or convalescent COVID-19. The donor label of this sample is uncertain.

V gene TRBV19 combines with J gene TRBJ1-6; D is unresolved. CDR3 size: 18 residues. V dropped 3 bases and J dropped 0 bases, with 15 bases sitting between them. Germline-derived CDR1 and CDR2 are LNHDA and SQIVND (reference sequence). The CDR3 sequence: CASSMGQRHSSYNSPLHF. The CDR3 bases are TGTGCCAGTAGTATGGGCCAACGCCACAGCTCCTATAATTCACCCCTCCACTTT. Full variable domain (outside the CDR3, taken from reference TRBV19 and TRBJ1-6): DGGITQSPKYLFRKEGQNVTLSCEQNLNHDAMYWYRQDPGQGLRLIYYSQIVNDFQKGDIAEGYSVSREKKESFPLTVTSAQKNPTAFYLCASSMGQRHSSYNSPLHFGNGTRLTVT.

This clone came up once. The V gene is TRBV6-6, the J gene TRBJ1-1; 7 positions agree with TRBD1. The CDR3 consists of 14 residues. The V gene end was trimmed by 7 bases and the J gene end by 3 bases; junction bases not matched to a gene: 8. Germline V gene data show CDR1 as MNHNY and CDR2 as SVGAGI (reference sequence). The CDR3 reads CASKRQGGDTEAFF. The DNA for the CDR3 is TGTGCCAGCAAAAGACAGGGTGGTGACACTGAAGCTTTCTTT.

J is TRBJ1-6 and V is TRBV6-6; D call uncertain. With 8 bases removed from V and 5 bases from J, the gap between germline ends came to 16 bases. CDR3 length equals 15 residues. CDR1 is MNHNY, CDR2 SVGAGI, per germline (reference sequence). The CDR3 DNA sequence: TGTGCCAGCGGTAGAGCCTTGGAGGATAATTCACCCCTCCACTTT. Its translation is CASGRALEDNSPLHF.

The V gene is TRBV4-2, the J gene TRBJ1-4; D is possibly TRBD1 (6 bases). CDR3 length: 14 residues. Germline V gene sequence: CDR1 LGHNA, CDR2 YNFKEQ. V was pared by 1 base and J by 7 bases, with 10 bases between. In DNA form, the CDR3 reads TGTGCCAGCAGCCAAGCGCAGGGGAGTGAAAAACTGTTTTTT. Protein sequence: CASSQAQGSEKLFF.

The V call is TRBV5-1, the J call TRBJ2-1, with 7 bases that match TRBD2. Per the germline V gene, CDR1 is SGHRS and CDR2 is YFSETQ. V dropped 6 bases and J dropped 9; count of bases not matched to a gene: 9. The CDR3 loop spans 13 amino acids. CDR3 in amino acids: CASKGRAGSEQFF. CDR3 nucleotides: TGCGCCAGCAAGGGTCGAGCGGGAAGTGAGCAGTTCTTC.

Of note for this clone: One end of the junction fails to match germline, which may point to a read error. This chain uses TRBV7-2 with TRBJ2-2, with D uncertain. There are 15 residues in the CDR3. Germline CDR1 and CDR2: SGHTA and FQGNSA. CDR3 sequence: CASSFFEVNAGELFF. The CDR3, as DNA: TGTGCCAGCAGCTTTTTTGAGGTGAACGCCGGGGAGCTGTTTTTT. Using reference TRBV7-2 and TRBJ2-2 for the parts outside the CDR3, the full variable domain is GAGVSQSPSNKVTEKGKDVELRCDPISGHTALYWYRQSLGQGLEFLIYFQGNSAPDKSGLPSDRFSAERTGGSVSTLTIQRTQQEDSAVYLCASSFFEVNAGELFFGEGSRLTVL.

This clone showed up just once. The V call is TRBV29-1, the J call TRBJ2-3; 7 bases fit TRBD2. CDR3 size: 16 residues. Germline V gene sequence: CDR1 SQVTM, CDR2 ANQGSEA. The junction had 9 bases not matched to a gene; V was cut back by 3 bases and J by 0 bases. CDR3 DNA: TGCAGCGTTGAGCTAGCGGAGGGATATAGCACAGATACGCAGTATTTT. Its protein is CSVELAEGYSTDTQYF.

The chain couples TRBV2 to TRBJ1-2, with D possibly matching TRBD1 (5 bases). This CDR3 contains 14 residues. V lost 8 bases and J lost 4, with 17 bases in between. Germline V gene data show CDR1 as SNHLY and CDR2 as FYNNEI. As DNA, the CDR3 is TGTGCCAGCGAGGGTGGGGGGACGGTCTATGGCTACACCTTC. Translation gives CASEGGGTVYGYTF.

The table lists this clone with a count of one. The V call is TRBV6-5, the J call TRBJ1-1; tentatively, D is TRBD1 (5 bases). Trimming shortened V by 5 bases and J by 4 bases, and 11 bases separated the two germline ends. Per germline, CDR1 MNHEY and CDR2 SVGAGI. This CDR3 spans 13 amino acids. This CDR3 reads CASSLGGFTEAFF. The CDR3 DNA reads as TGTGCCAGCAGTCTCGGGGGGTTCACTGAAGCTTTCTTT.

V gene TRBV5-1 combines with J gene TRBJ1-4, with D possibly matching TRBD1 (6 bases). Germline-derived CDR1 and CDR2 are SGHRS and YFSETQ. V was pared by 5 bases and J by 8 bases, with 16 bases between. This CDR3 comprises 14 residues. This chain's CDR3 is CASRPGGGEEKLFF. CDR3 DNA: TGCGCCAGCAGGCCCGGGGGGGGCGAGGAAAAACTGTTTTTT.

J is TRBJ2-7 and V is TRBV7-2; TRBD2 is a possible D gene (6 bases). Germline assignment: CDR1 SGHTA and CDR2 FQGNSA. The V end lost 5 bases, the J end lost 5 bases, and 13 bases lay between the germline ends. The CDR3 has 13 amino acids. The CDR3 DNA sequence: TGTGCCAGCAGCCTCTCTAGCGTGGACGAGCAGTACGTC. It codes for CASSLSSVDEQYV.

The chain links TRBV18 to TRBJ2-1; TRBD2 might be the D (6 bases). The CDR3 consists of 16 residues. With 0 bases removed from V and 7 bases from J, the gap between germline ends came to 16 bases. Germline V CDR1 and CDR2: KGHSH, LQKENI. The CDR3 DNA is TGTGCCAGCTCACCACCCCACTTCGGGAGTACAAATGAGCAGTTCTTC. Translating it yields CASSPPHFGSTNEQFF.

J is TRBJ1-5 and V is TRBV19; D is unclear. The germline V gene has CDR1 LNHDA and CDR2 SQIVND (reference sequence). The CDR3 consists of 15 residues. V lost 2 bases and J 0 bases, leaving 8 bases between the germline ends. The CDR3 is CASSIIGDSNQPQHF. The CDR3 coding sequence is TGTGCCAGTAGTATAATTGGAGATAGCAATCAGCCCCAGCATTTT.

DNA of the CDR3: TGCGCCAGCAGCTTGGAATTATCGTCCGACAGTACCCCTGAAGCTTTCTTT. This codes for CASSLELSSDSTPEAFF. The genes are TRBV5-1 and TRBJ1-1, with D perhaps TRBD1 (5 bases). This CDR3 is 17 amino acids long. Germline loops: CDR1 SGHRS, CDR2 YFSETQ. V was trimmed by 0 bases and J by 6 bases, leaving 21 bases between them.

The V gene is TRBV7-9, the J gene TRBJ2-4; 9 bases are a match to TRBD1. The CDR3 loop spans 16 amino acids. V trimming: 5 bases; J trimming: 2 bases; junction bases outside the gene matches: 7. Germline CDR1 and CDR2: SEHNR and FQNEAQ (reference sequence). CDR3 protein: CASSRSQGASKNIQYF. The CDR3 nucleotides are TGTGCCAGCAGCCGTTCACAGGGGGCTTCCAAAAACATTCAGTACTTC.

This chain uses TRBV14 with TRBJ2-1, with no clear D. The germline V gene encodes CDR1 SGHDN and CDR2 FVKESK. The ends were cut back, 5 bases at V and 8 bases at J, with 13 bases in the middle. The CDR3 has 13 residues. The CDR3, as DNA: TGTGCCAGCAGCTACTCTTGGCAGGATGAGCAGTTCTTC. Its translation: CASSYSWQDEQFF.

V is TRBV24-1 and J is TRBJ2-2; 9 bases are shared with TRBD1. The CDR3 sequence is 14 residues long. From germline, CDR1 is KGHDR and CDR2 SFDVKD. J gave up 5 bases and V 7 bases, and 4 bases lay outside the gene matches. CDR3 amino acids: CATRRTGDTGELFF. The CDR3 DNA is TGTGCCACCAGGCGGACAGGGGATACCGGGGAGCTGTTTTTT.

The chain has TRBV7-8 and TRBJ2-2; 7 bases align to TRBD2. This CDR3 is built from 15 residues. The V gene end was trimmed by 1 base and the J gene end by 3 bases; junction bases not matched to a gene: 2. Germline CDR1 is SGHVS and CDR2 is FQNEAQ. CDR3 nucleotide sequence: TGTGCCAGCAGCTTAGGGGAGGGCCACACCGGGGAGCTGTTTTTT. This codes for CASSLGEGHTGELFF.

The gene calls are TRBV10-3 and TRBJ1-1, with TRBD1 matching over 9 bases. This CDR3 comprises 14 residues. The J segment lost 4 bases and the V segment lost 10 bases, leaving 10 bases of the junction unmatched. CDR1 is ENHRY, CDR2 SYGVKD, per germline. The CDR3 here is CATIAGQGGTEAFF. The DNA of the CDR3 is TGTGCCACGATAGCGGGACAGGGAGGCACTGAAGCTTTCTTT.

The chain couples TRBV11-2 to TRBJ1-5; D is unresolved. CDR1 SGHAT and CDR2 FQNNGV come from the germline V gene. The CDR3 runs to 12 residues. The V end lost 0 bases, the J end lost 6 bases, and 3 bases lay between the germline ends. Here the CDR3 reads CASSLEAQPQHF. As DNA, the CDR3 is TGTGCCAGCAGCTTAGAGGCTCAGCCCCAGCATTTT.